A single sample gave rise to the 32 T cell receptor beta chains below, sequenced in a study of blood T cell repertoires in COVID-19. Method: immunoSEQ multiplex PCR; TCRdb's copy keeps in-frame clones and lacks some. Here the sample spans 90,000 to 150,000 clones, roughly 87% being singletons. Sequenced input: peripheral blood. The receptors originated from a human donor in a cohort sampled during active COVID-19.

The gene calls are TRBV24-1 and TRBJ2-3; the match to TRBD1 covers 7 bases. V trimming: 10 bases; J trimming: 2 bases; junction bases outside the gene matches: 8. This CDR3 spans 14 amino acids. In germline, CDR1 is KGHDR, CDR2 SFDVKD. CDR3: CATSGDRATDTQYF. CDR3 DNA sequence: TGTGCCACGAGCGGTGACAGGGCCACAGATACGCAGTATTTT.

The chain links TRBV7-8 to TRBJ2-3; D might be TRBD1 (5 bases). V was trimmed by 0 bases and J by 1 base, leaving 8 bases between them. CDR3 length equals 15 residues. CDR1 SGHVS and CDR2 FQNEAQ come from the germline V gene. The CDR3, as DNA: TGTGCCAGCAGCTTAGCGTGGGGCGGCACAGATACGCAGTATTTT. Residues: CASSLAWGGTDTQYF. Together with reference TRBV7-8 and TRBJ2-3, the CDR3 gives the full variable domain: GAGVSQSPRYKVAKRGQDVALRCDPISGHVSLFWYQQALGQGPEFLTYFQNEAQLDKSGLPSDRFFAERPEGSVSTLKIQRTQQEDSAVYLCASSLAWGGTDTQYFGPGTRLTVL.

This clone appeared once. V usage is TRBV10-1 and J usage is TRBJ2-7, with 9 bases matching TRBD2. The CDR3 sequence is 14 residues long. CDR1 and CDR2 from the germline V gene are WNHNN and SYGVQD (reference sequence). Trimming cost V 3 bases and J 2 bases; bases outside gene matches: 2. The CDR3 DNA reads as TGCGCCAGCAGTGATCCTAGCGGGGCCTACGAGCAGTACTTC. Protein sequence: CASSDPSGAYEQYF.

The rearrangement uses TRBV6-5 and TRBJ2-7; TRBD2 is a possible D gene (6 bases). The ends were cut back, 4 bases at V and 7 bases at J, with 23 bases in the middle. The CDR3 is made up of 16 amino acids. Germline V gene sequence: CDR1 MNHEY, CDR2 SVGAGI. The CDR3: CASSSFKWDGGEEQYF. For the CDR3, the DNA is TGTGCCAGCAGTTCCTTCAAGTGGGATGGCGGGGAGGAGCAGTACTTC.

The chain has TRBV5-1 and TRBJ1-3, with TRBD1 identical over 7 bases. Germline loops: CDR1 SGHRS, CDR2 YFSETQ. V shed 1 base, J shed 4 bases, and the junction held 8 bases outside the gene matches. The CDR3 covers 16 residues. CDR3 nucleotides: TGCGCCAGCAGCTTGTCGCCGACAGGGCCAGGAAACACCATATATTTT. It yields the protein CASSLSPTGPGNTIYF.

For this clone: One end of the junction varies from germline; a read error may be responsible. V is TRBV6-1 and J is TRBJ1-6; the match to TRBD1 covers 7 bases. Germline lookup yields CDR1 MNHNS and CDR2 SASEGT. The CDR3 length is 16 residues. This CDR3 reads CASNEVWTGRRSPLHF. The DNA for the CDR3 is TGTGCCAGCAATGAAGTTTGGACAGGCCGGCGTTCACCCCTCCACTTT.

This clone was seen a single time. This rearrangement joins TRBV28 to TRBJ2-1, with D unclear. CDR3 length: 11 residues. V lost 2 bases and J 6 bases, leaving 2 bases between the germline ends. Germline loops: CDR1 MDHEN, CDR2 SYDVKM. The CDR3, as DNA: TGTGCCAGCAGTTTACGCAATGAGCAGTTCTTC. This encodes CASSLRNEQFF.

The chain joins TRBV19 to TRBJ2-3; TRBD2 matches 10 bases. V lost 5 bases to trimming and J lost 3 bases; unmatched junction nucleotides: 5. The CDR3 runs to 15 residues. Germline-derived CDR1 and CDR2 are LNHDA and SQIVND (reference sequence). As DNA, the CDR3 is TGTGCCAGTAGTTCGGGTAGCGGGAGGACAGATACGCAGTATTTT. Residues: CASSSGSGRTDTQYF. The variable domain in full, completed from reference TRBV19 and TRBJ2-3, reads DGGITQSPKYLFRKEGQNVTLSCEQNLNHDAMYWYRQDPGQGLRLIYYSQIVNDFQKGDIAEGYSVSREKKESFPLTVTSAQKNPTAFYLCASSSGSGRTDTQYFGPGTRLTVL.

This chain uses TRBV19 with TRBJ2-7, with a tentative D call TRBD1 (6 bases). This CDR3 spans 16 amino acids. CDR1 is LNHDA, CDR2 SQIVND, per germline (reference sequence). V dropped 4 bases and J dropped 0 bases, with 16 bases sitting between them. CDR3 nucleotide sequence: TGTGCCAGTAGTAAAAACACGGGACAAACCTCCTACGAGCAGTACTTC. It encodes CASSKNTGQTSYEQYF.

V and J are TRBV5-1 and TRBJ1-3; 8 bases align to TRBD1. Germline V gives CDR1 SGHRS, CDR2 YFSETQ. The CDR3 loop spans 20 amino acids. V gave up 4 bases and J gave up 0 bases; unmatched junction bases: 18. The CDR3 here is CASSVGQGFSVTSSGNTIYF. In DNA form, the CDR3 reads TGCGCCAGCAGCGTTGGACAGGGTTTCTCCGTTACGAGCTCTGGAAACACCATATATTTT.

The chain couples TRBV28 to TRBJ2-5, with D unresolved. The V end lost 1 base, the J end lost 4 bases, and 7 bases lay between the germline ends. This CDR3 comprises 13 residues. CDR1 is MDHEN and CDR2 is SYDVKM in the germline V gene. For the CDR3, the DNA is TGTGCCAGCAGTTTATTTACAGCAGAGACCCAGTACTTC. This translates into CASSLFTAETQYF.

The chain is built from TRBV30 and TRBJ2-1, with D possibly TRBD2 on 6 matching bases. With 2 bases removed from V and 5 bases from J, the gap between germline ends came to 10 bases. Germline V gene sequence: CDR1 GTSNPN, CDR2 SVGIG (reference sequence). CDR3 length: 13 residues. CDR3 nucleotide sequence: TGTGCCTGGAGTACCGGGAGAGACAATGAGCAGTTCTTC. It codes for CAWSTGRDNEQFF.

The genes are TRBV11-3 and TRBJ2-1; no reliable D call. The CDR3 is 13 residues long. CDR1 and CDR2 (germline): SGHNT, YENEEA. The V gene lost 6 bases and the J gene lost 4 bases, with 10 bases spanning the gap. The CDR3 nucleotides are TGTGCCAGCAGAGCCAGGCAGTACAATGAGCAGTTCTTC. It translates to CASRARQYNEQFF.

The chain couples TRBV6-2 or TRBV6-3 to TRBJ2-3; D is possibly TRBD2 (6 bases). Per the germline V gene, CDR1 is MNHEY and CDR2 is SVGEGT. CDR3 length: 14 amino acids. V lost 6 bases and J 5 bases, leaving 15 bases between the germline ends. The CDR3 is CASSRSSGVDTQYF. The CDR3, as DNA: TGTGCCAGCAGCCGGAGTAGCGGTGTAGATACGCAGTATTTT.

The rearrangement links TRBV2 to TRBJ1-1; no definite D call. This CDR3 contains 12 residues. CDR1 is SNHLY, CDR2 FYNNEI, per germline. Trimming removed 4 bases from V and 10 bases from J, with 13 bases in between. CDR3 protein: CASSGVASGAFF. CDR3 sequence (DNA): TGTGCCAGCAGTGGAGTGGCCAGCGGAGCTTTCTTT.

This chain joins TRBV6-5 and TRBJ2-1, with 13 bases identical to TRBD2. J lost 7 bases, V lost 6 bases, and 0 bases had no gene match. The germline CDR1 and CDR2 sequences are MNHEY and SVGAGI. The CDR3 totals 13 residues. Here the CDR3 DNA reads TGTGCCAGCAGGACTAGCGGGAGGAATGAGCAGTTCTTC. It encodes CASRTSGRNEQFF.

The genes are TRBV19 and TRBJ2-1, with 7 bases lining up with TRBD1. This CDR3 spans 16 amino acids. The J segment lost 0 bases and the V segment lost 9 bases, leaving 11 bases of the junction unmatched. Germline values: CDR1 LNHDA, CDR2 SQIVND (reference sequence). The CDR3 sequence: CASAGGAGYSYNEQFF. Written as DNA, the CDR3 is TGTGCCAGCGCAGGGGGAGCCGGGTACTCCTACAATGAGCAGTTCTTC.

This chain links TRBV7-9 with TRBJ1-2; D is possibly TRBD1 (5 bases). The V gene's germline CDR1 is SEHNR and CDR2 FQNEAQ (reference sequence). There are 15 residues in the CDR3. The V and J ends lost 0 bases and 8 bases respectively, with 16 bases between them. The CDR3 region has the DNA TGTGCCAGCAGCTTAGCTGGTTTCAGGGTAGACGGCTACACCTTC. This sequence encodes CASSLAGFRVDGYTF. The variable domain in full, with the rest retrieved from reference TRBV7-9 and TRBJ1-2, is DTGVSQNPRHKITKRGQNVTFRCDPISEHNRLYWYRQTLGQGPEFLTYFQNEAQLEKSRLLSDRFSAERPKGSFSTLEIQRTEQGDSAMYLCASSLAGFRVDGYTFGSGTRLTVV.

The chain has TRBV11-3 and TRBJ2-3; 8 positions match TRBD1. The CDR3 is made up of 15 amino acids. Germline values: CDR1 SGHNT, CDR2 YENEEA. V trimming: 1 base; J trimming: 6 bases; junction bases outside the gene matches: 6. The CDR3 spells CASSLGGQDIDTQYF. In nucleotides, the CDR3 is TGTGCCAGCAGCTTAGGGGGACAGGATATCGATACGCAGTATTTT.

The genes are TRBV10-3 and TRBJ1-6, with 8 nucleotides matching TRBD1. In germline, CDR1 is ENHRY, CDR2 SYGVKD. CDR3 length: 14 residues. V dropped 4 bases and J dropped 9; count of bases not matched to a gene: 5. The CDR3 loop is CAISGPGGGSPLHF. The CDR3 DNA reads TGTGCCATCAGTGGACCAGGGGGCGGTTCACCCCTCCACTTT.

V usage is TRBV19 and J usage is TRBJ2-1, with 11 bases fitting TRBD2. Germline CDR1 LNHDA, CDR2 SQIVND (reference sequence). Trimming cost V 9 bases and J 7 bases; bases outside gene matches: 5. This CDR3 has 13 amino acids. CDR3 nucleotide sequence: TGTGCCAGCCGACTAGCGGGGACGAATGAGCAGTTCTTC. Translation: CASRLAGTNEQFF.

This chain joins TRBV6-5 and TRBJ2-3; the match to TRBD1 covers 8 bases. The CDR3 is made up of 15 amino acids. Germline CDR1 is MNHEY and CDR2 is SVGAGI. V was pared by 5 bases and J by 7 bases, with 11 bases of the junction left unmatched. The CDR3 DNA is TGTGCCAGCAGTCCCCGGGACAGGCGACAGTATACGCAGTATTTT. It translates to CASSPRDRRQYTQYF.

V is TRBV4-1 and J is TRBJ2-3; maybe TRBD2 (6 bases). V was pared by 0 bases and J by 1 base, with 14 bases between. CDR1 is MGHRA, CDR2 YSYEKL, per germline. The CDR3 is made up of 17 amino acids. The CDR3 is CASSQDREASGTDTQYF. The CDR3 DNA reads TGCGCCAGCAGCCAAGATCGCGAGGCTAGCGGCACAGATACGCAGTATTTT.

J is TRBJ1-6 and V is TRBV5-8; D unresolved. The germline CDR1 and CDR2 sequences are SGHTS and YDEGEE. With 0 bases removed from V and 7 bases from J, the gap between germline ends came to 11 bases. This CDR3 has 15 residues. CDR3: CASSLVGGGNSPLHF. The CDR3 DNA reads TGTGCCAGCAGCTTGGTTGGCGGAGGGAATTCACCCCTCCACTTT.

This chain connects TRBV27 to TRBJ2-4; D call uncertain. The V gene lost 6 bases and the J gene lost 4 bases, with 13 bases spanning the gap. Germline V CDR1 and CDR2: MNHEY, SMNVEV (reference sequence). The CDR3 sequence is 14 residues long. The CDR3 DNA reads TGTGCCAGCAGGGGCAGCAACTTTAAAAACATTCAGTACTTC. It is translated as CASRGSNFKNIQYF.

The rearrangement links TRBV9 to TRBJ2-1, with no clear D. The ends were cut back, 5 bases at V and 5 bases at J, with 8 bases in the middle. There are 12 residues in the CDR3. Germline CDR1 and CDR2: SGDLS and YYNGEE. CDR3 nucleotide sequence: TGTGCCAGCAGTCGACGGGACAATGAGCAGTTCTTC. This translates into CASSRRDNEQFF.

The rearrangement links TRBV28 to TRBJ1-4; 7 positions agree with TRBD1. The CDR3 runs 16 residues. Trimming took 5 bases from V and 0 from J; bases not matched to a gene: 6. Germline-derived CDR1 and CDR2 are MDHEN and SYDVKM. CDR3 sequence (DNA): TGTGCCAGCAGTGGGGACAGAAGCGCAACTAATGAAAAACTGTTTTTT. It yields the protein CASSGDRSATNEKLFF.

J is TRBJ2-3 and V is TRBV6-1, with 10 positions matching TRBD1. CDR3 length equals 19 residues. Per germline, CDR1 MNHNS and CDR2 SASEGT. V was clipped by 3 bases and J by 5 bases; unmatched bases: 17. In nucleotides, the CDR3 is TGTGCCAGCAGTGATGGGGGAAACGGACAGGGGGTGATTGGAGATACGCAGTATTTT. It specifies CASSDGGNGQGVIGDTQYF.

The V gene is TRBV11-2, the J gene TRBJ1-2, with 7 positions matching TRBD1. The CDR3 is made up of 16 amino acids. V trimming: 0 bases; J trimming: 0 bases; junction bases outside the gene matches: 4. CDR1 is SGHAT and CDR2 is FQNNGV in the germline V gene. The CDR3 reads CASSLEGDRANYGYTF. The DNA of the CDR3 is TGTGCCAGCAGCTTAGAAGGGGACAGAGCTAACTATGGCTACACCTTC.

The chain uses TRBV4-1 and TRBJ2-1; TRBD2 aligns across 10 bases. Germline-derived CDR1 and CDR2 are MGHRA and YSYEKL. J was trimmed by 6 bases and V by 2 bases; bases with no gene match: 10. There are 17 residues in the CDR3. The CDR3 reads CASSQFLPSGSGNEQFF. Written as DNA, the CDR3 is TGCGCCAGCAGCCAATTCCTTCCTAGCGGGAGTGGCAATGAGCAGTTCTTC.

The J gene is TRBJ1-2, the V gene TRBV6-4; TRBD1 might be the D (6 bases). V was trimmed by 6 bases and J by 2 bases, leaving 22 bases between them. Looked up from germline, CDR1 is MRHNA and CDR2 is SNTAGT. CDR3 size: 17 residues. DNA of the CDR3: TGTGCCAGCAGCCCTACTGGGAGCAGGGGCGAGAACTATGGCTACACCTTC. Its protein product is CASSPTGSRGENYGYTF.

The genes are TRBV5-1 and TRBJ1-6, with 8 bases fitting TRBD1. The germline gives CDR1 SGHRS, CDR2 YFSETQ. The CDR3 runs 17 residues. The trim removed 0 bases at V and 10 bases at J, leaving 12 bases unmatched. The CDR3 nucleotides are TGCGCCAGCAGCTTGGCCGGGGACAGGTTAATCGACTCACCCCTCCACTTT. Its translation is CASSLAGDRLIDSPLHF.